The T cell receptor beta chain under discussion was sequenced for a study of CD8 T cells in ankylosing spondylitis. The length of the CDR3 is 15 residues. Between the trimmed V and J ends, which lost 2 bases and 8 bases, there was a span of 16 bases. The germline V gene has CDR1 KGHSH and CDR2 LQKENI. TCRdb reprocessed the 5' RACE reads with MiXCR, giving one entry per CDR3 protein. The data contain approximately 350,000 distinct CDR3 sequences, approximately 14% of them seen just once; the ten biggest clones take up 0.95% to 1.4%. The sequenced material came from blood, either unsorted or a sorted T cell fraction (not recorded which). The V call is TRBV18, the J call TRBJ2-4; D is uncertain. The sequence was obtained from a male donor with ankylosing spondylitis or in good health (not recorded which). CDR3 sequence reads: CASSPSNLAGDIQYF. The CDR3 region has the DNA TGTGCCAGCTCACCATCTAATCTCGCCGGCGACATTCAGTACTTC.